The 20 T cell receptor beta chains in this list originate from one sample, sequenced in a study of blood T cells in healthy people across ages. With a J-beta primer mix and a sample-barcoded 5' primer, a second PCR ran about 7 to 12 cycles. TCRdb re-called the 5' RACE reads with MiXCR, one entry per CDR3 protein. The sample includes roughly 700,000 distinct CDR3 sequences, 45% to 50% of them seen just once. The sample was blood. These receptors were collected from an older woman in good health.

V gene TRBV6-2 or TRBV6-3 combines with J gene TRBJ2-1; TRBD2 matches 14 bases. Germline V gene data show CDR1 as MNHEY and CDR2 as SVGEGT. Unmatched junction bases numbered 3, after V lost 6 bases and J lost 2 bases. This CDR3 comprises 16 residues. The CDR3 here is CASRLGLAGAYNEQFF. The CDR3 region has the DNA TGTGCCAGCAGATTGGGACTAGCGGGAGCCTACAATGAGCAGTTCTTC.

V usage is TRBV5-1 and J usage is TRBJ2-7, with D uncertain. Germline V gene lookup returns CDR1 SGHRS and CDR2 YFSETQ. Trimming removed 5 bases from V and 2 bases from J, with 5 bases in between. This CDR3 has 11 amino acids. CDR3 sequence reads: CASRQTYEQYF. CDR3 DNA: TGCGCCAGCAGGCAGACCTACGAGCAGTACTTC.

This chain links TRBV12-3 or TRBV12-4 with TRBJ1-2, with D possibly matching TRBD1 (6 bases). There are 14 residues in the CDR3. V was clipped by 3 bases and J by 7 bases, with 15 bases between them. The CDR3, as DNA: TGTGCCAGCAGTTTCCGACAGGAGCTATGTGGCTACACCTTC. Its translation is CASSFRQELCGYTF.

The chain links TRBV7-2 to TRBJ1-2; D not certain. Trimming took 5 bases from V and 0 from J, leaving 25 bases between them. This CDR3 contains 19 residues. The germline CDR1 and CDR2 sequences are SGHTA and FQGNSA. This chain's CDR3 is CASSPRRSGIRRPNYGYTF. In DNA form, the CDR3 reads TGTGCCAGCAGCCCCCGTCGATCTGGTATCCGCCGTCCTAACTATGGCTACACCTTC.

The rearrangement links TRBV28 to TRBJ2-1; 10 nucleotides line up with TRBD2. Per the germline V gene, CDR1 is MDHEN and CDR2 is SYDVKM. Trimming took 5 bases from V and 0 from J; bases not matched to a gene: 4. The CDR3 sequence is 16 residues long. This CDR3 is CASSGLAALSYNEQFF. The CDR3 nucleotides are TGTGCCAGCAGTGGACTAGCGGCCCTCTCCTACAATGAGCAGTTCTTC.

The chain carries TRBV7-2 and TRBJ2-5; 12 bases match TRBD2. The CDR3 consists of 17 residues. Germline V gene sequence: CDR1 SGHTA, CDR2 FQGNSA. V shed 4 bases and J 3 bases; nucleotides not matched to a gene: 9. The CDR3 loop is CASSSFRRLAGEETQYF. The CDR3 DNA follows: TGTGCCAGCAGCTCCTTCAGAAGACTAGCGGGAGAAGAGACCCAGTACTTC.

This clonotype was seen only a few times. The CDR3 DNA reads TGTGCCAGCAGCTCCCGGGACAGGGTCTACAATGAGCAGTACTTC. Protein sequence: CASSSRDRVYNEQYF. The genes are TRBV7-2 and TRBJ2-1; 9 bases agree with TRBD1. The J call is uncertain, as TRBJ2-7 better fits the DNA end. There are 15 residues in the CDR3. CDR1 SGHTA and CDR2 FQGNSA come from the germline V gene.

The J gene is TRBJ2-1, the V gene TRBV6-4, with D tentatively TRBD1 (6 bases). The V gene lost 0 bases and the J gene lost 3 bases, with 12 bases spanning the gap. The CDR3 sequence is 16 residues long. In germline, CDR1 is MRHNA, CDR2 SNTAGT. CDR3 sequence: CASSDSNRALYNEQFF. In DNA, the CDR3 is TGTGCCAGCAGTGACTCGAACAGGGCCCTCTACAATGAGCAGTTCTTC.

The chain joins TRBV18 to TRBJ2-7; the D gene could be TRBD1 or TRBD2 (5 bases each). The assigned J gene may be wrong: the sequence end matches TRBJ2-5 better. CDR1 and CDR2 from the germline V gene are KGHSH and LQKENI. This CDR3 is built from 13 residues. The CDR3 bases are TGTGCCAGCTCCTGGACAAGGAGGGAGACCCAGTACTTC. Amino acid sequence: CASSWTRRETQYF.

The J gene is TRBJ2-1, the V gene TRBV7-3; D might be TRBD1 (6 bases). Germline lookup yields CDR1 SGHTA and CDR2 FQGTGA. Trimming cost V 5 bases and J 8 bases, with 10 bases left between them. This CDR3 has 12 amino acids. The CDR3 DNA sequence: TGTGCCAGCAGCAATTCAGGGGATGAGCAGTTCTTC. Translated: CASSNSGDEQFF.

This clonotype was observed a few times. The chain is built from TRBV4-3 and TRBJ2-7; 9 nucleotides agree with TRBD1. Per the germline V gene, CDR1 is LGHNA and CDR2 is YSLEER. Unmatched junction bases numbered 20, after V lost 7 bases and J lost 7 bases. The CDR3 has 17 amino acids. CDR3 sequence (DNA): TGCGCCAGCATTTTAAGGGGACAGGGATATTTTAGGGGAGAGCAGTACTTC. It specifies CASILRGQGYFRGEQYF.

The V call is TRBV11-2, the J call TRBJ2-5, with D unclear. V gave up 3 bases and J gave up 2 bases, with 10 bases separating them. This CDR3 is built from 14 residues. Looked up from germline, CDR1 is SGHAT and CDR2 is FQNNGV. The DNA of the CDR3 is TGTGCCAGCAGCTTGCATGGCAATCAAGAGACCCAGTACTTC. Translating it yields CASSLHGNQETQYF.

This clonotype has a handful of counts. The rearrangement links TRBV9 to TRBJ2-5; 7 bases fit TRBD2. CDR1 and CDR2 (germline): SGDLS, YYNGEE. The V gene end was trimmed by 3 bases and the J gene end by 0 bases; junction bases not matched to a gene: 2. The CDR3 runs 14 residues. Here the CDR3 reads CASSALANQETQYF. The CDR3 DNA is TGTGCCAGCAGCGCACTAGCGAACCAAGAGACCCAGTACTTC.

The chain joins TRBV7-2 to TRBJ2-7; no definite D call. The CDR3 consists of 13 residues. The V gene lost 10 bases and the J gene lost 7 bases, with 20 bases spanning the gap. Germline V gene sequence: CDR1 SGHTA, CDR2 FQGNSA. In nucleotides, the CDR3 is TGTGCCACACTCCAGAGCTCCTACAATGAGCAGTACTTC. Translated: CATLQSSYNEQYF.

The chain couples TRBV12-3 or TRBV12-4 to TRBJ2-5, with 7 nucleotides matching TRBD1. CDR3 length: 15 amino acids. Trimming cost V 8 bases and J 0 bases; bases outside gene matches: 9. The CDR3: CASATGPPYQETQYF. Here the CDR3 DNA reads TGTGCCAGCGCGACAGGGCCACCCTACCAAGAGACCCAGTACTTC.

In its sample, this clonotype was seen once. The genes are TRBV4-1 and TRBJ2-2; 7 bases align to TRBD2. The CDR3 extends over 15 amino acids. Trimming cost V 0 bases and J 7 bases; bases outside gene matches: 5. In germline, CDR1 is MGHRA, CDR2 YSYEKL. The CDR3 protein is CASSQEAGIGGELFF. The CDR3 nucleotides read TGCGCCAGCAGCCAAGAAGCGGGGATCGGCGGGGAGCTGTTTTTT.

This clonotype was counted only a few times. The chain links TRBV5-4 to TRBJ2-5; TRBD2 agrees at 12 bases. The last part of the DNA fits TRBJ2-7 better; the J call may be wrong. The length of the CDR3 is 16 residues. Germline V CDR1 and CDR2: SGHNT, YYREEE (reference sequence). The CDR3 DNA sequence: TGTGCCAGCAGCCTCCCCCTAGCGGGAGGGCTACCCGAGCAGTACTTC. Protein sequence: CASSLPLAGGLPEQYF.

This clonotype was found a few times. The chain joins TRBV7-2 to TRBJ2-7, with TRBD2 as a possible D gene (6 bases). The CDR3 totals 16 residues. CDR1 SGHTA and CDR2 FQGNSA come from the germline V gene. The V end lost 6 bases, the J end lost 4 bases, and 22 bases lay between the germline ends. The CDR3 DNA is TGTGCCAGCAGTTTTGGATGGCCAGCGGGCGGTTACGAGCAGTACTTC. Encoded protein: CASSFGWPAGGYEQYF.

In its sample, this clonotype was seen many times. The chain joins TRBV29-1 to TRBJ2-1; D may be TRBD1 (8 bases). V was pared by 6 bases and J by 7 bases, with 19 bases between. The germline CDR1 and CDR2 sequences are SQVTM and ANQGSEA. The CDR3 totals 14 residues. CDR3 sequence (DNA): TGCAGCGTAAAAACAGGGGGGGCCGGGAATGAGCAGTTCTTC. Translating it yields CSVKTGGAGNEQFF.

This clonotype was observed at least ten times. The chain links TRBV7-2 to TRBJ1-1, with D tentatively TRBD1 (6 bases). CDR3 length: 17 residues. Germline V lookup: CDR1 SGHTA, CDR2 FQGNSA. The germline V and J ends were trimmed by 5 bases and 0 bases, with 19 bases remaining between them. CDR3: CASSRHGGFGLNTEAFF. CDR3 nucleotide sequence: TGTGCCAGCAGCCGGCATGGGGGCTTCGGGCTGAACACTGAAGCTTTCTTT.